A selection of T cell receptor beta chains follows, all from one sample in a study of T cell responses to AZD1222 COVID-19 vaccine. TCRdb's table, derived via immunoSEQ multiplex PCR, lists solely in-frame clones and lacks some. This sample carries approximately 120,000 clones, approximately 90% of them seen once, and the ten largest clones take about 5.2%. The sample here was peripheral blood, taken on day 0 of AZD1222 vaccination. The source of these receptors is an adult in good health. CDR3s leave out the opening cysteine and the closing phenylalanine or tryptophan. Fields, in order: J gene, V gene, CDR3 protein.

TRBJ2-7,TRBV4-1,ASSHPGSYEQY
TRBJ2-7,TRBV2,ASSEILAPYEQY
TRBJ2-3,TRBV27,ASSSAPGGLDTQY
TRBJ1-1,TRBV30,AWTSGYSNTEAF
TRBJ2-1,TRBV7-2,ASSLAPGSNEQF
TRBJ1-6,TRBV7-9,ASSLRDYNSPLH
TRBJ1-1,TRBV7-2,ASSQPRTWDTEAF
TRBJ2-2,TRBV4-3,ASSQDAGRHDTGELF
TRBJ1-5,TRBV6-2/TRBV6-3,ASSPGGDQPQH
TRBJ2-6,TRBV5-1,ASSPDLSEAGANVLT
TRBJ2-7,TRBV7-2,ASSLGLAGEQY
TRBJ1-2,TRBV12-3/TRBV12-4,ASRPLTGYGYT